These 12 T cell receptor beta chains share one sample of origin, sequenced in a study of shared T cell receptors in the human thymus. Only in-frame clones appear in the TCRdb table, and some are missing; sequencing was by immunoSEQ multiplex PCR. Of roughly 410,000 clones in the sample, 95% were seen once. Material: thymocytes. The receptors come from a human donor.

J is TRBJ2-2 and V is TRBV25-1; 8 positions match TRBD1. The CDR3 runs 16 residues. Losses at the gene ends were 5 bases for V and 7 bases for J; bases not matched to a gene: 12. Germline CDR1 MGHDK, CDR2 SYGVNS. The CDR3 here is CASSQNRDRLVGELFF. CDR3 bases: TGTGCCAGCAGTCAGAACCGGGACAGGCTTGTCGGGGAGCTGTTTTTT.

This chain uses TRBV5-1 with TRBJ2-3, with 8 bases matching TRBD1. The CDR3 is 15 residues long. The trim removed 4 bases at V and 1 base at J, leaving 5 bases unmatched. Germline-derived CDR1 and CDR2 are SGHRS and YFSETQ. The CDR3 DNA is TGCGCCAGCAGCACCGGACAGGGAGGCACAGATACGCAGTATTTT. It yields the protein CASSTGQGGTDTQYF.

This clone was detected once. The CDR3 DNA sequence: TGTGCCAGCAGTTTACCGGACCGGGGACAGGGTGAAGGGACTAGCGGGAGGGGGGAGACCCAGTACTTC. Translation gives CASSLPDRGQGEGTSGRGETQYF. The V gene is TRBV28, the J gene TRBJ2-5; TRBD2 matches at 16 bases. Germline CDR1 and CDR2: MDHEN and SYDVKM. Trimming removed 2 bases from V and 5 bases from J; junction bases left unmatched: 23. CDR3 length: 23 amino acids.

The chain joins TRBV29-1 to TRBJ1-1; 9 bases align to TRBD1. This CDR3 spans 14 amino acids. J lost 5 bases, V lost 4 bases, and 8 bases had no gene match. CDR1 is SQVTM, CDR2 ANQGSEA, per germline. DNA for the CDR3: TGCAGCGTTGTCCATACCGACAGGGGGACTGAAGCTTTCTTT. It is translated as CSVVHTDRGTEAFF. Full variable domain (remainder filled in from reference TRBV29-1 and TRBJ1-1): SAVISQKPSRDICQRGTSLTIQCQVDSQVTMMFWYRQQPGQSLTLIATANQGSEATYESGFVIDKFPISRPNLTFSTLTVSNMSPEDSSIYLCSVVHTDRGTEAFFGQGTRLTVV.

The chain carries TRBV15 and TRBJ1-1, with a weak D call TRBD1 (6 bases). Between the trimmed V and J ends, which lost 6 bases and 3 bases, there was a span of 20 bases. This CDR3 region has 16 residues. Germline V CDR1 and CDR2: LNHNV, YYDKDF (reference sequence). The CDR3 reads CATRRRQAGGDTEAFF. As DNA, the CDR3 is TGTGCCACCAGACGAAGACAGGCAGGCGGGGACACTGAAGCTTTCTTT.

The chain uses TRBV28 and TRBJ2-3, with 7 bases that match TRBD2. Germline loops: CDR1 MDHEN, CDR2 SYDVKM. V was clipped by 6 bases and J by 0 bases; unmatched bases: 18. The CDR3 sequence is 19 residues long. CDR3 in amino acids: CASRADEASGFSSTDTQYF. The CDR3 nucleotides are TGTGCCAGCAGGGCTGATGAGGCTAGCGGTTTCTCTAGCACAGATACGCAGTATTTT.

The chain is built from TRBV25-1 and TRBJ2-7; TRBD1 agrees at 11 bases. The CDR3 loop spans 15 amino acids. V was clipped by 1 base and J by 5 bases; unmatched bases: 4. Germline CDR1 is MGHDK and CDR2 is SYGVNS. CDR3: CASSESGTGGDEQYF. The CDR3 DNA sequence: TGTGCCAGCAGTGAATCCGGGACAGGGGGTGACGAGCAGTACTTC.

The CDR3 DNA reads TGTGCCAGCAGTTCCCATACTAGCCCAGAGTTGATCCAAGAGACCCAGTACTTC. Protein product: CASSSHTSPELIQETQYF. The chain recombines TRBV28 with TRBJ2-5; D perhaps matches TRBD2 (6 bases). This CDR3 is built from 18 residues. The V gene's germline CDR1 is MDHEN and CDR2 SYDVKM. Trimming took 4 bases from V and 1 from J, leaving 22 bases between them. The variable domain in full, completed from reference TRBV28 and TRBJ2-5, reads DVKVTQSSRYLVKRTGEKVFLECVQDMDHENMFWYRQDPGLGLRLIYFSYDVKMKEKGDIPEGYSVSREKKERFSLILESASTNQTSMYLCASSSHTSPELIQETQYFGPGTRLLVL.

The chain uses TRBV29-1 and TRBJ2-7; 8 bases agree with TRBD2. The V and J ends lost 4 bases and 6 bases, in that order; junction bases with no gene match: 8. CDR3 size: 13 residues. The germline gives CDR1 SQVTM, CDR2 ANQGSEA. CDR3 sequence reads: CSVGGLAGGEQYF. The CDR3 nucleotides read TGCAGCGTTGGTGGACTAGCCGGAGGCGAGCAGTACTTC.

V gene TRBV5-1 combines with J gene TRBJ2-7, with 8 bases lining up with TRBD1. The V segment lost 2 bases and the J segment 3 bases; nucleotides outside the gene matches: 22. The CDR3 is 20 amino acids. The V gene's germline CDR1 is SGHRS and CDR2 YFSETQ. The chain's CDR3 is CASSLGVGRGHPERGYEQYF. The CDR3 DNA reads TGCGCCAGCAGCTTAGGTGTGGGCAGGGGGCACCCTGAGAGGGGCTACGAGCAGTACTTC.

The chain recombines TRBV7-9 with TRBJ2-7, with D tentatively TRBD1 (5 bases). Germline-derived CDR1 and CDR2 are SEHNR and FQNEAQ (reference sequence). V was trimmed by 4 bases and J by 4 bases, leaving 11 bases between them. CDR3 length: 13 amino acids. CDR3 loop: CASSYGHQYEQYF. The CDR3 DNA sequence: TGTGCCAGCAGCTACGGACATCAATACGAGCAGTACTTC.

The chain has TRBV27 and TRBJ1-1; TRBD1 agrees at 7 bases. The trim removed 6 bases at V and 2 bases at J, leaving 6 bases unmatched. Germline V gene sequence: CDR1 MNHEY, CDR2 SMNVEV (reference sequence). The length of the CDR3 is 14 residues. CDR3 DNA: TGTGCCAGCAGACCGGGACAGCTAAACACTGAAGCTTTCTTT. Its protein is CASRPGQLNTEAFF.